A selection of T cell receptor beta chains follows, all from one sample in a study of T cell responses to AZD1222 COVID-19 vaccine. The table came from immunoSEQ multiplex PCR; TCRdb's copy has only in-frame clones and leaves some out. The table shows about 110,000 clones, with 89% occurring only once. Material: peripheral blood, obtained on day 0 of AZD1222 vaccination. The source is an adult in good health. CDR3s include the opening cysteine and the closing phenylalanine or tryptophan. D genes are given only for firm matches. Clone size appears in some rows only: once, few, many, or a class for an expanded clone.

d_call clone_size j_call v_call cdr3_length cdr3_nt cdr3_aa
- - TRBJ1-1 TRBV27 16 TGTGCCAGCAGCCACGGTATCCGGGGACGGGGTACTGAAGCTTTCTTT CASSHGIRGRGTEAFF
- - TRBJ2-7 TRBV28 14 TGTGCCAGCACCGTGGGGGGGCCCAATTACGAGCAGTACTTC CASTVGGPNYEQYF
TRBD1 - TRBJ1-4 TRBV5-6 17 TGTGCCAGCAGCCGACGAACCAGAGACAGGGTTAATGAAAAACTGTTTTTT CASSRRTRDRVNEKLFF
- - TRBJ1-5 TRBV19 15 TGTGCCAGTAGTATGGGCAGGGCGGGGGATCAGCCCCAGCATTTT CASSMGRAGDQPQHF
TRBD2 - TRBJ2-5 TRBV5-1 14 TGCGCCAGCAGCCGAGCGGGGGCACGGGAGACCCAGTACTTC CASSRAGARETQYF
- - TRBJ2-3 TRBV6-5 13 TGTGCCAGCAGTTACTCGACGGGGGATACGCAGTATTTT CASSYSTGDTQYF
- - TRBJ1-1 TRBV18 13 TGTGCCAGCTCACAGGGCCGAAACACTGAAGCTTTCTTT CASSQGRNTEAFF
- - TRBJ1-2 TRBV30 13 TGTGCCTGGAGTGTAGCAAGGATTCCGAAGAGGACCTTC CAWSVARIPKRTF
TRBD2 few TRBJ2-2 TRBV5-6 16 TGTGCCAGCAGCCCTCTAGCGGGAGCGGTCATCGGGGAGCTGTTTTTT CASSPLAGAVIGELFF
- - TRBJ2-1 TRBV18 16 TGTGCCAGCTCACCAAAGGAGGCGGATTACGCCCATGAGCAGTTCTTC CASSPKEADYAHEQFF
TRBD1 - TRBJ2-5 TRBV24-1 14 TGTGCCACCAGCCCCACGGACAGGGCAGAGACCCAGTACTTC CATSPTDRAETQYF
TRBD2 - TRBJ2-5 TRBV7-3 16 TGTGCCAGCAGCTTAAATCCAGCGGGAGGAGGAGAGACCCAGTACTTC CASSLNPAGGGETQYF
- few TRBJ2-3 TRBV27 12 TGTGCCAGCAGTTACGGGAGAGATACGCAGTATTTT CASSYGRDTQYF
TRBD2 once TRBJ2-1 TRBV18 13 TGTGCCAGCTCCCTTGGACTAGCTGGCGAGCAGTTCTTC CASSLGLAGEQFF
- - TRBJ2-7 TRBV10-3 14 TGTGCCATCACCTCGACGACGGCGAGGAGCGAGCAGTACTTC CAITSTTARSEQYF
TRBD1 - TRBJ1-6 TRBV4-3 14 TGCGCCAGCAGCCCGAGGACAGGGACGTCACCCCTCCACTTT CASSPRTGTSPLHF
- - TRBJ1-3 TRBV4-2 16 TGTGCCAGCAGCCAAGATGTAGGGTCCTCTGGAAACACCATATATTTT CASSQDVGSSGNTIYF
- - TRBJ1-3 TRBV7-2 13 TGTGCCAGCACCTCAACGGGAGGAAACACCATATATTTT CASTSTGGNTIYF